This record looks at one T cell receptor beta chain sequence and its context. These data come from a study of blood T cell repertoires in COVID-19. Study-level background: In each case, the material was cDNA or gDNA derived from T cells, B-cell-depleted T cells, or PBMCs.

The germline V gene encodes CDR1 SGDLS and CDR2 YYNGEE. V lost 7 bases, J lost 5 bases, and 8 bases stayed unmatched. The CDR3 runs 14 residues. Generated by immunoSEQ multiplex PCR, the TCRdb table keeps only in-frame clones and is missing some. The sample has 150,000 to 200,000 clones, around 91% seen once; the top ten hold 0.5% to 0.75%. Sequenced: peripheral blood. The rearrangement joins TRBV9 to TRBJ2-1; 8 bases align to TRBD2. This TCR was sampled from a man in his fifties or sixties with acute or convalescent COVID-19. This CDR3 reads CASSGTRPNNEQFF. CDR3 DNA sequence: TGTGCCAGCTCCGGGACTAGGCCTAACAATGAGCAGTTCTTC.